This entry lists 5 T cell receptor beta chains sequenced from one sample in a study of blood T cell repertoires in COVID-19. Some clones are missing from TCRdb's copy, which holds only in-frame ones; the method was immunoSEQ multiplex PCR. The sample carries approximately 400,000 clones, around 89% recorded once. Material for sequencing was peripheral blood. Source of these receptors: a woman aged 45-65 years with COVID-19, enrolled during active disease.

The rearrangement links TRBV27 to TRBJ1-5, with D uncertain. CDR1 and CDR2 (germline): MNHEY, SMNVEV (reference sequence). The CDR3 is 13 amino acids. Between the trimmed V and J ends, which lost 3 bases and 0 bases, there was a span of 3 bases. The CDR3 nucleotides are TGTGCCAGCAGTTTGAGTAGCAATCAGCCCCAGCATTTT. It yields the protein CASSLSSNQPQHF.

The chain recombines TRBV9 with TRBJ2-2; possibly TRBD2 for D (5 bases). Germline CDR1 and CDR2: SGDLS and YYNGEE. V was shortened by 3 bases and J by 4 bases, with 7 bases between the two germline ends. The CDR3 totals 13 residues. The CDR3 sequence: CASSASGTGELFF. The CDR3 DNA follows: TGTGCCAGCAGCGCCAGCGGCACCGGGGAGCTGTTTTTT.

J is TRBJ1-1 and V is TRBV7-9; 7 bases line up with TRBD1. Germline values: CDR1 SEHNR, CDR2 FQNEAQ (reference sequence). After removal of 8 bases from V and 8 bases from J, the junction contained 5 bases not matched to a gene. The CDR3 sequence is 11 residues long. The CDR3 spells CASQRQGEAFF. CDR3 nucleotide sequence: TGTGCCAGCCAGAGACAGGGCGAAGCTTTCTTT.

The chain recombines TRBV20-1 with TRBJ2-3, with D hard to call. Germline V lookup: CDR1 DFQATT, CDR2 SNEGSKA (reference sequence). This CDR3 has 14 amino acids. V was cut by 3 bases and J by 3 bases, with 13 bases left in between. CDR3 region: CSASGRGWTDTQYF. DNA for the CDR3: TGCAGTGCTAGTGGTCGCGGTTGGACAGATACGCAGTATTTT.

The chain links TRBV7-9 to TRBJ1-2; D remains ambiguous. Germline assignment: CDR1 SEHNR and CDR2 FQNEAQ (reference sequence). Trimming removed 5 bases at V and 3 bases at J, with 10 bases between. The CDR3 is 13 residues long. For the CDR3, the DNA is TGTGCCAGCAGCCTAGTGGGAGACTATGGCTACACCTTC. It encodes CASSLVGDYGYTF.